The 9 T cell receptor beta chains below all came from one sample that was sequenced in a study of T cell changes during pregnancy in multiple sclerosis. The method was immunoSEQ multiplex PCR; TCRdb's version includes in-frame clones alone and lacks a portion of them. The sample yields roughly 59,000 clones, 85% to 95% seen once. Sequenced material: CD4+ T cells from peripheral blood mononuclear cells, taken before pregnancy. These receptors originate from a female donor with multiple sclerosis, enrolled in a pregnancy study.

This clone has only one observation. The V gene is TRBV27, the J gene TRBJ1-2; 9 bases are shared with TRBD1. Germline V CDR1 and CDR2: MNHEY, SMNVEV (reference sequence). This CDR3 has 16 amino acids. The V gene end was trimmed by 5 bases and the J gene end by 6 bases; junction bases not matched to a gene: 13. For the CDR3, the DNA is TGTGCCAGCAGTCCACATCTAGGGACAGGGAGAAATGGCTACACCTTC. It specifies CASSPHLGTGRNGYTF.

The chain couples TRBV16 to TRBJ1-4; TRBD1 matches at 9 bases. This CDR3 spans 15 amino acids. The V gene end was trimmed by 5 bases and the J gene end by 5 bases; junction bases not matched to a gene: 6. CDR1 and CDR2 from the germline V gene are KGHSY and FQNENV. CDR3 coding DNA: TGTGCCAGCAGCAACTACGGGACAGGGAATGAAAAACTGTTTTTT. Encoded protein: CASSNYGTGNEKLFF.

The sample holds many counts of this clone. The chain recombines TRBV28 with TRBJ2-1, with D possibly being TRBD1 (5 bases). Germline lookup yields CDR1 MDHEN and CDR2 SYDVKM. Deletions cut 6 bases from V and 0 bases from J, with 6 bases between. The CDR3 is made up of 13 amino acids. CDR3 nucleotides: TGTGCCAGCAGAGGGGCCTCCTACAATGAGCAGTTCTTC. Encoded protein: CASRGASYNEQFF.

This chain connects TRBV28 to TRBJ2-7; D possibly corresponds to TRBD1 (6 bases). Trimming stripped 6 bases from V and 6 bases from J, with 24 bases between. This CDR3 is 16 amino acids long. Germline values: CDR1 MDHEN, CDR2 SYDVKM. The CDR3 loop reads CASSPPQGSVLGEQYF. For the CDR3, the DNA is TGTGCCAGCAGCCCCCCACAGGGCTCAGTTCTCGGCGAGCAGTACTTC.

V usage is TRBV30 and J usage is TRBJ1-2; the D gene is possibly TRBD1 (5 bases). There are 12 residues in the CDR3. The germline V gene has CDR1 GTSNPN and CDR2 SVGIG (reference sequence). Trimming shortened V by 4 bases and J by 1 base, and 7 bases separated the two germline ends. CDR3 protein: CAWKDNNYGYTF. The CDR3 DNA reads TGTGCCTGGAAGGACAATAACTATGGCTACACCTTC.

The rearrangement links TRBV4-3 to TRBJ1-3; D unclear. The V gene lost 0 bases and the J gene lost 0 bases, with 9 bases spanning the gap. The length of the CDR3 is 16 residues. Germline-derived CDR1 and CDR2 are LGHNA and YSLEER. CDR3 region: CASSQDIMSSGNTIYF. In DNA form, the CDR3 reads TGCGCCAGCAGCCAAGATATTATGAGCTCTGGAAACACCATATATTTT.

The gene calls are TRBV5-1 and TRBJ2-1, with 8 bases that match TRBD1. V shed 2 bases, J shed 7 bases, and the junction held 8 bases outside the gene matches. CDR3 length equals 15 residues. The germline V gene encodes CDR1 SGHRS and CDR2 YFSETQ. The CDR3 region is CASSLVQGVGNEQFF. The CDR3 DNA is TGCGCCAGCAGCTTAGTACAGGGGGTGGGGAATGAGCAGTTCTTC.

This chain joins TRBV7-2 and TRBJ1-5, with 8 nucleotides matching TRBD1. This CDR3 has 15 residues. Looked up from germline, CDR1 is SGHTA and CDR2 is FQGNSA. J lost 4 bases, V lost 5 bases, and 7 bases had no gene match. The CDR3 reads CASSSQGARNQPQHF. For the CDR3, the DNA is TGTGCCAGCAGCAGCCAGGGGGCGCGGAATCAGCCCCAGCATTTT.

The V and J genes are TRBV2 and TRBJ2-2; D is uncertain. Germline V gives CDR1 SNHLY, CDR2 FYNNEI. Trimming pared 8 bases from V and 7 bases from J, leaving 11 bases between. This CDR3 spans 12 amino acids. The CDR3 bases are TGTGCCAGCGGAGAGTTTAGCGGGGAGCTGTTTTTT. Translating it yields CASGEFSGELFF.